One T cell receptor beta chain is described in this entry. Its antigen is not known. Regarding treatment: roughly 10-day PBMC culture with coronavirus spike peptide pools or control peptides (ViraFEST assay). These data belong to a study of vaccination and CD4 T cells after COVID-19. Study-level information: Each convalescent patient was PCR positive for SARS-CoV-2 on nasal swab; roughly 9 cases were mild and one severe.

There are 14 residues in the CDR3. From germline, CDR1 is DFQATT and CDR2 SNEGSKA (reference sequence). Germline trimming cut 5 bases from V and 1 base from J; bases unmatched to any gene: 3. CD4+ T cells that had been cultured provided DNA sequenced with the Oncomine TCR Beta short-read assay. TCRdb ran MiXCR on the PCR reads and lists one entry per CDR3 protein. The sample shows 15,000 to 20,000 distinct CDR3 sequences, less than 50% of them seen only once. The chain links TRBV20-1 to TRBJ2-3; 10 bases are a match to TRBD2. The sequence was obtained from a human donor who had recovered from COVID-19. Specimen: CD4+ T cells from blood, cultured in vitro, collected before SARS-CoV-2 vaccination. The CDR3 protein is CSAPGTSGTDTQYF. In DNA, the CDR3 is TGCAGTGCTCCCGGGACTAGCGGCACAGATACGCAGTATTTT.